A selection of T cell receptor beta chains follows, all from one sample in a study of T cells in Graves' hyperthyroidism and ophthalmopathy. A single record per CDR3 protein comes from TCRdb applying MiXCR to the multiplex PCR reads. This table holds some 340,000 distinct CDR3 sequences, about 13% found once. The sequencing input was blood. The receptors stem from a woman in her forties with Graves' ophthalmopathy. Each CDR3 is given with its conserved first and last residue. The D gene is left open where the match is weak. Expanded clones get a size class; other rows say once, few or many, or leave the size out.

TGTGCCAGCAGCTTAGATCCCTTTTGGGGGGCTACTCTCTATGGCTACACCTTC	CASSLDPFWGATLYGYTF	many	TRBV11-2	TRBJ1-2	NA
TGTGCCAGCAGCTCCGGTACAGGGTCCTATGGCTACACCTTC	CASSSGTGSYGYTF	many	TRBV5-8	TRBJ1-2	NA
TGCAGCGTCGGGGCCGGGACCTCATTTGAAGCTTTCTTT	CSVGAGTSFEAFF	NA	TRBV29-1	TRBJ1-1	NA
TGTGCCACCAACCAGGGTATTGGCGGGTCACCCCTCCACTTT	CATNQGIGGSPLHF	few	TRBV3-1	TRBJ1-6	NA
TGTGCCACCAGTGATCCGGGCAAATGGGGACCCCAGCATTTT	CATSDPGKWGPQHF	many	TRBV24-1	TRBJ1-5	NA
TGTGCCAGCGGGAAAGGTACCCAGTACTTC	CASGKGTQYF	many	TRBV6-2/TRBV6-3	TRBJ2-5	NA
TGTGCCAGCAGCTTAGTGACGGAAACTGAAGCTTTCTTT	CASSLVTETEAFF	many	TRBV7-8	TRBJ1-1	NA
TGTGCCAGTCGCACACAGGGGGCCGCCGGGGAGCTGTTTTTT	CASRTQGAAGELFF	NA	TRBV19	TRBJ2-2	TRBD1
TGCGCCAGCAGCCAACCCCTGTCAAATCGGGTTGAAGCTTTCTTT	CASSQPLSNRVEAFF	many	TRBV4-1	TRBJ1-1	NA
TGTGCCACCAGTGACCCAGGACAGGGGACCTACGAGCAGTACTTC	CATSDPGQGTYEQYF	few	TRBV24-1	TRBJ2-7	TRBD1
TGTGCCAGCAGCGGCAGACCCCTGAACACTGAAGCTTTCTTT	CASSGRPLNTEAFF	NA	TRBV5-6	TRBJ1-1	NA
TGTGCCAGCAGGAGGGGTTCTGGCCCGAGCAATGAGCAGTTCTTC	CASRRGSGPSNEQFF	NA	TRBV2	TRBJ2-1	NA
TGTGCCAGTAGCATCCGGGACAATTTACAGCCCCAGCATTTT	CASSIRDNLQPQHF	NA	TRBV19	TRBJ1-5	NA
TGTGCCAGCATGGAGTCCACCACTGAAGCTTTCTTT	CASMESTTEAFF	NA	TRBV7-9	TRBJ1-1	NA
TGTGCCAGCAGTCCCCAGGGTAACTATGGCTACACCTTC	CASSPQGNYGYTF	many	TRBV2	TRBJ1-2	NA
TGCAGCGCCCTCGGTATGAACACTGAAGCTTTCTTT	CSALGMNTEAFF	many	TRBV20-1	TRBJ1-1	NA
TGTGCCAGCAGTTATCTAGCTTTCACCTACAATGAGCAGTTCTTC	CASSYLAFTYNEQFF	many	TRBV27	TRBJ2-1	NA
TGTGCCGAAGCAACGGGGGTTGGGGGCGGCTACACCTTC	CAEATGVGGGYTF	many	TRBV6-1	TRBJ1-2	NA
TGCAGCGTGAGACAGGGGGCTTACACTGAAGCTTTCTTT	CSVRQGAYTEAFF	NA	TRBV29-1	TRBJ1-1	TRBD1
TGTGCCAGCAGTGAAGGCGGGGGTACTAATGAAAAACTGTTTTTT	CASSEGGGTNEKLFF	many	TRBV2	TRBJ1-4	NA
TGTGCCAGCAGTCTTCAGCGGGATTACAATGAGCAGTTCTTC	CASSLQRDYNEQFF	many	TRBV6-2/TRBV6-3	TRBJ2-1	TRBD2
TGTGCCAGCAGTGAAGTTCGCGGGACCCGAGAGACCCAGTACTTC	CASSEVRGTRETQYF	many	TRBV2	TRBJ2-5	NA
TGTGCCAGCAGTTACACCAACAGACTTTCAACCAATAACTATGGCTACACCTTC	CASSYTNRLSTNNYGYTF	many	TRBV6-5	TRBJ1-2	NA
TGTGCCAGTAGAGCGGGGGGCAAGTACGAGCAGTACTTC	CASRAGGKYEQYF	many	TRBV7-9	TRBJ2-7	TRBD2
TGTGCCAGCAGCCAAGTCCTCGGTAGCGGGAGAGTTACGCAGTATTTT	CASSQVLGSGRVTQYF	many	TRBV14	TRBJ2-3	TRBD2
TGTGCCAGCATTTCTCACAGGGGATCCACTGAAGCTTTCTTT	CASISHRGSTEAFF	NA	TRBV5-4	TRBJ1-1	TRBD1
TGCGCCAGCAGTCCGCGCCAGGGACAGGGTTCCACCGGGGAGCTGTTTTTT	CASSPRQGQGSTGELFF	NA	TRBV4-1	TRBJ2-2	TRBD1
TGTGCCAGCAGCTCAGACAGGAGTAATTCACCCCTCCACTTT	CASSSDRSNSPLHF	many	TRBV7-9	TRBJ1-6	NA
TGTGCCAGCAGCCCAAGGACCGGGGCCTCCTACGAGCAGTACTTC	CASSPRTGASYEQYF	many	TRBV9	TRBJ2-7	NA
TGTGCCAGCAGTCCCCTCCGTCATGACAGAGGAGGAAATGAAAAACTGTTTTTT	CASSPLRHDRGGNEKLFF	many	TRBV27	TRBJ1-4	NA